Presented here are 4 T cell receptor beta chains from one specimen sequenced in a study of CD8 T cells in Susac syndrome. After extraction with the RNeasy kit, roughly 0.45 to 1 ug of the RNA was reverse transcribed using random hexamers. TCRdb reprocessed the immunoSEQ multiplex PCR reads with MiXCR, giving one entry per CDR3 protein. The data contain tens of thousands of distinct CDR3 sequences, about 96% of them singletons. What was sequenced was CD8+ T cells from PBMCs. The receptor set was obtained from a human donor with Susac syndrome.

The chain recombines TRBV6-5 with TRBJ1-5; no clear D gene. The germline V and J ends were trimmed by 5 bases and 6 bases, with 8 bases remaining between them. The CDR3 sequence is 12 residues long. Germline V lookup: CDR1 MNHEY, CDR2 SVGAGI. CDR3: CASSPVGQPQHF. The CDR3 DNA sequence: TGTGCCAGCAGTCCCGTAGGTCAGCCCCAGCATTTT.

This chain uses TRBV20-1 with TRBJ2-7; 7 bases are shared with TRBD1. This CDR3 region has 12 residues. V lost 6 bases, J lost 4 bases, and 6 bases stayed unmatched. Germline assignment: CDR1 DFQATT and CDR2 SNEGSKA (reference sequence). Written as DNA, the CDR3 is TGCAGTGCCAGGGACAGCGTATACGAGCAGTACTTC. It specifies CSARDSVYEQYF.

The chain carries TRBV24-1 and TRBJ2-2; D gene unclear. In germline, CDR1 is KGHDR, CDR2 SFDVKD. With 8 bases removed from V and 0 bases from J, the gap between germline ends came to 9 bases. The CDR3 has 14 residues. The CDR3 nucleotides read TGTGCCACCAAGTCCGGACCGAACACCGGGGAGCTGTTTTTT. This sequence encodes CATKSGPNTGELFF.

J is TRBJ1-5 and V is TRBV6-2 or TRBV6-3; D is perhaps TRBD1 (5 bases). Germline CDR1 reads MNHEY; CDR2 reads SVGEGT. Trimming removed 0 bases from V and 7 bases from J, with 16 bases in between. The CDR3 extends over 16 amino acids. This CDR3 is CASSYSTPGWVQPQHF. For the CDR3, the DNA is TGTGCCAGCAGTTACTCGACCCCAGGGTGGGTCCAGCCCCAGCATTTT.